This passage covers 20 T cell receptor beta chains from one sample sequenced in a study of Ad26.COV2.S vaccination and SARS-CoV-2 variants. The repertoire was sequenced with immunoSEQ multiplex PCR; TCRdb's copy has only in-frame clones and lacks some. The sample lists around 340,000 clones, about 89% seen once, with around 4.5% in the top ten. Treatment specified: about 20 received Ad26.COV2.S at low or high dose, single or two shots; roughly 5 received placebo; per-sample allocation not given. Vaccine and placebo recipients were sampled on day 63 after the first injection. This specimen consisted of peripheral blood, obtained in a trial of Ad26.COV2.S vaccine versus placebo. The receptors were sampled from a person aged 18 to 59 who received the Ad26.COV2.S COVID-19 vaccine or a placebo.

In its sample, this clone was seen once. The rearrangement joins TRBV5-4 to TRBJ1-3, with D perhaps matching TRBD1 (5 bases). The CDR3 length is 14 residues. Germline CDR1 reads SGHNT; CDR2 reads YYREEE (reference sequence). V was trimmed by 0 bases and J by 1 base, leaving 5 bases between them. The CDR3 DNA is TGTGCCAGCAGCTTGGAGGGGTCTGGAAACACCATATATTTT. Encoded protein: CASSLEGSGNTIYF.

This clone showed up just once. The CDR3, as DNA: TGTGCCACCCGTAGAGGGGGAGCTAACTATGGCTACACCTTC. Translation: CATRRGGANYGYTF. The chain is built from TRBV19 and TRBJ1-2; D may be TRBD1 (6 bases). V lost 10 bases and J 0 bases, leaving 15 bases between the germline ends. The CDR3 totals 14 residues. Germline V gives CDR1 LNHDA, CDR2 SQIVND (reference sequence).

The chain recombines TRBV7-9 with TRBJ2-1; the D is unclear. V was pared by 2 bases and J by 7 bases, with 9 bases between. In germline, CDR1 is SEHNR, CDR2 FQNEAQ (reference sequence). The CDR3 spans 13 residues. The CDR3 reads CASSLNLRNEQFF. DNA of the CDR3: TGTGCCAGCAGCTTAAATTTGAGGAATGAGCAGTTCTTC.

The CDR3 loop reads CASSQVELSRVGAGELFF. The CDR3 DNA is TGCGCCAGCAGCCAAGTGGAGTTATCCCGGGTGGGGGCCGGGGAGCTGTTTTTT. The gene calls are TRBV4-1 and TRBJ2-2; D could derive from TRBD1 or TRBD2 (5 bases each). The germline gives CDR1 MGHRA, CDR2 YSYEKL. This CDR3 region has 18 residues. V gave up 1 base and J gave up 6 bases, with 21 bases separating them.

The chain links TRBV7-9 to TRBJ1-4, with 7 bases that match TRBD1. The CDR3 runs 17 residues. Looked up from germline, CDR1 is SEHNR and CDR2 is FQNEAQ (reference sequence). V lost 4 bases and J lost 4; bases outside the gene matches: 12. The CDR3 nucleotides read TGTGCCAGCAGCTCCCGGCCCCCGGGACAGCTTAATGAAAAACTGTTTTTT. It translates to CASSSRPPGQLNEKLFF.

The chain links TRBV10-3 to TRBJ2-3, with D possibly matching TRBD2 (6 bases). This CDR3 region has 14 residues. Trimming took 10 bases from V and 5 from J, leaving 19 bases between them. Looked up from germline, CDR1 is ENHRY and CDR2 is SYGVKD. The chain's CDR3 is CATREPGVGDTQYF. The CDR3 region has the DNA TGTGCCACACGGGAGCCCGGGGTTGGAGATACGCAGTATTTT.

This chain connects TRBV7-9 to TRBJ2-7; 10 bases line up with TRBD2. There are 15 residues in the CDR3. Per the germline V gene, CDR1 is SEHNR and CDR2 is FQNEAQ (reference sequence). V shed 5 bases, J shed 4 bases, and the junction held 8 bases outside the gene matches. The CDR3 bases are TGTGCCAGCAGCCTTGAGCGGGGGGGCCCTTACGAGCAGTACTTC. Translating gives CASSLERGGPYEQYF. The full variable domain, completed using reference TRBV7-9 and TRBJ2-7, is DTGVSQNPRHKITKRGQNVTFRCDPISEHNRLYWYRQTLGQGPEFLTYFQNEAQLEKSRLLSDRFSAERPKGSFSTLEIQRTEQGDSAMYLCASSLERGGPYEQYFGPGTRLTVT.

The rearrangement uses TRBV28 and TRBJ2-5; 9 bases are shared with TRBD1. CDR1 is MDHEN and CDR2 is SYDVKM in the germline V gene. This CDR3 contains 14 residues. J lost 5 bases, V lost 7 bases, and 8 bases had no gene match. The CDR3 sequence is CASNPGQGFETQYF. As DNA, the CDR3 is TGTGCCAGCAACCCGGGACAGGGATTCGAGACCCAGTACTTC.

The chain couples TRBV19 to TRBJ2-1; 8 bases are shared with TRBD2. This CDR3 is 15 amino acids long. The ends lost 4 bases at V and 6 bases at J; junction bases unmatched: 8. Germline V gene data show CDR1 as LNHDA and CDR2 as SQIVND (reference sequence). CDR3 coding DNA: TGTGCCAGTAGTAGGACTAGCCGGGTCTCCAATGAGCAGTTCTTC. Amino acids: CASSRTSRVSNEQFF.

The chain has TRBV5-1 and TRBJ2-2; 7 bases fit TRBD1. Germline trimming cut 5 bases from V and 0 bases from J; bases unmatched to any gene: 4. Germline CDR1 SGHRS, CDR2 YFSETQ. The CDR3 covers 15 residues. The CDR3, as DNA: TGCGCCAGCAGAGTCGGGACAGCGAACACCGGGGAGCTGTTTTTT. Its translation is CASRVGTANTGELFF.

The CDR3 reads CASKSTGSNEKLFF. The CDR3 coding sequence is TGTGCCAGCAAGTCGACAGGCTCTAATGAAAAACTGTTTTTT. The V gene is TRBV28, the J gene TRBJ1-4; tentatively, D is TRBD1 (6 bases). There are 14 residues in the CDR3. Germline CDR1 is MDHEN and CDR2 is SYDVKM. The germline V and J ends were trimmed by 7 bases and 3 bases, with 12 bases remaining between them.

V gene TRBV24-1 combines with J gene TRBJ2-2; TRBD2 matches at 8 bases. Trimming took 5 bases from V and 3 from J; bases not matched to a gene: 10. The germline gives CDR1 KGHDR, CDR2 SFDVKD. The CDR3 has 17 residues. The CDR3: CATSANGRAEDTGELFF. The CDR3 DNA follows: TGTGCCACCAGTGCTAACGGGAGGGCCGAGGACACCGGGGAGCTGTTTTTT.

This chain joins TRBV7-2 and TRBJ2-5; weak D call: TRBD2 (7 bases). This CDR3 spans 16 amino acids. V dropped 1 base and J dropped 2 bases, with 14 bases sitting between them. Germline lookup yields CDR1 SGHTA and CDR2 FQGNSA. The CDR3 DNA follows: TGTGCCAGCAGCTTAGTCGGCGGGGGCGTTCAAGAGACCCAGTACTTC. Its protein is CASSLVGGGVQETQYF. The full variable domain, rest sourced from reference TRBV7-2 and TRBJ2-5, is GAGVSQSPSNKVTEKGKDVELRCDPISGHTALYWYRQSLGQGLEFLIYFQGNSAPDKSGLPSDRFSAERTGGSVSTLTIQRTQQEDSAVYLCASSLVGGGVQETQYFGPGTRLLVL.

The gene calls are TRBV3-1 (or the pseudogene TRBV3-2) and TRBJ1-2, with no clear D. The V gene lost 3 bases and the J gene lost 7 bases, with 9 bases spanning the gap. The length of the CDR3 is 12 residues. From germline, CDR1 is LGHDT and CDR2 YNNKEL (reference sequence). The CDR3: CASSQAWLGYTF. The CDR3 coding sequence is TGTGCCAGCAGCCAGGCCTGGCTTGGCTACACCTTC.

J is TRBJ2-7 and V is TRBV13; 7 bases line up with TRBD1. The CDR3 runs to 16 residues. With V trimmed by 2 bases and J by 1 base, 8 bases remained unmatched. Germline V gene sequence: CDR1 PRHDT, CDR2 FYEKMQ (reference sequence). In nucleotides, the CDR3 is TGTGCCAGCAGCTTAAAGGCGGCAGGGGGATCCTACGAGCAGTACTTC. Residues: CASSLKAAGGSYEQYF.

The chain uses TRBV5-4 and TRBJ2-3; D is possibly TRBD2 (6 bases). The CDR3 is 16 residues long. In germline, CDR1 is SGHNT, CDR2 YYREEE (reference sequence). V gave up 0 bases and J gave up 0 bases, with 11 bases separating them. The CDR3 DNA reads as TGTGCCAGCAGCTTGGACGGAGGGACTAGCACAGATACGCAGTATTTT. It is translated as CASSLDGGTSTDTQYF. Combining the CDR3 with reference TRBV5-4 and TRBJ2-3 gives the whole variable domain ETGVTQSPTHLIKTRGQQVTLRCSSQSGHNTVSWYQQALGQGPQFIFQYYREEENGRGNFPPRFSGLQFPNYSSELNVNALELDDSALYLCASSLDGGTSTDTQYFGPGTRLTVL.

The chain recombines TRBV25-1 with TRBJ1-4; TRBD1 is a possible D gene (5 bases). Germline lookup yields CDR1 MGHDK and CDR2 SYGVNS. CDR3 size: 14 residues. V lost 8 bases to trimming and J lost 5 bases, with 15 bases between them. The CDR3 sequence: CASAGPPGNEKLFF. CDR3 sequence (DNA): TGTGCCAGCGCGGGACCTCCGGGGAATGAAAAACTGTTTTTT.

This rearrangement joins TRBV19 to TRBJ2-2; 7 nucleotides agree with TRBD1. CDR3 size: 14 residues. Germline V CDR1 and CDR2: LNHDA, SQIVND (reference sequence). V trimming: 7 bases; J trimming: 0 bases; junction bases outside the gene matches: 2. The CDR3 DNA sequence: TGTGCCAGTAAGGGACAGACGAACACCGGGGAGCTGTTTTTT. This gives the protein CASKGQTNTGELFF.

This chain links TRBV7-9 with TRBJ2-3; 7 bases align to TRBD1. V shed 1 base, J shed 3 bases, and the junction held 10 bases outside the gene matches. The CDR3 sequence is 17 residues long. Germline CDR1 SEHNR, CDR2 FQNEAQ (reference sequence). CDR3 in DNA: TGTGCCAGCAGCTTAGAGCCAGGGGGATTAAGGACAGATACGCAGTATTTT. This encodes CASSLEPGGLRTDTQYF.

The gene calls are TRBV15 and TRBJ2-7; 7 bases agree with TRBD2. The CDR3 runs 16 residues. J lost 2 bases, V lost 1 base, and 8 bases had no gene match. Germline V CDR1 and CDR2: LNHNV, YYDKDF (reference sequence). The CDR3 DNA sequence: TGTGCCACCAGCAGAGGGAGAGGGGAGGGGACCTACGAGCAGTACTTC. Its translation: CATSRGRGEGTYEQYF.